This paragraph covers one T cell receptor beta chain sequence. The antigen is unknown. This table comes from immunoSEQ multiplex PCR, and its TCRdb copy is limited to in-frame clones, with some not included. The sample yields roughly 71,000 clones, 75% to 90% seen once. The sample belongs to a study of T cell responses to AZD1222 COVID-19 vaccine. The CDR3 is made up of 14 amino acids. V lost 0 bases to trimming and J lost 5 bases, with 11 bases between them. Germline V CDR1 and CDR2: GTSNPN, SVGIG (reference sequence). Study-wide findings and caveats: No repertoire was sampled before or during the peak T cell response, only after it. Among AZD1222 vaccinees, only five or six were seropositive at baseline.

The chain carries TRBV30 and TRBJ1-5, with D possibly matching TRBD1 (6 bases). The sequence derives from an adult in good health. The material was peripheral blood, obtained on day 0 of AZD1222 vaccination. CDR3 in DNA: TGTGCCTGGAGTGTAAGGGGGGGCCATCAGCCCCAGCATTTT. It is translated as CAWSVRGGHQPQHF.